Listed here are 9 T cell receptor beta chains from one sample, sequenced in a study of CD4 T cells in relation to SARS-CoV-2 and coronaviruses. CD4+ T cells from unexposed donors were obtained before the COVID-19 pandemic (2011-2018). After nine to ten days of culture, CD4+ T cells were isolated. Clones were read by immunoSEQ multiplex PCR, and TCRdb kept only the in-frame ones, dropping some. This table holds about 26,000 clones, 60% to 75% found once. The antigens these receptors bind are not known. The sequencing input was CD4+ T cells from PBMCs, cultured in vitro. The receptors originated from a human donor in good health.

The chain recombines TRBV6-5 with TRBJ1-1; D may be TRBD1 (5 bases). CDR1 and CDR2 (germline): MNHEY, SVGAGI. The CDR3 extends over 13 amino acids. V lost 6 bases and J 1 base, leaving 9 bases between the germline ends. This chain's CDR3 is CASRTGTNTEAFF. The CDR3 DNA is TGTGCCAGCAGGACGGGGACGAACACTGAAGCTTTCTTT.

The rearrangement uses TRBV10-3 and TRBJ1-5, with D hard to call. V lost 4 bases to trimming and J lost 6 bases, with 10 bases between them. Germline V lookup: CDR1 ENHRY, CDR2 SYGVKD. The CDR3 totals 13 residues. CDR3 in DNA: TGTGCCATCAGTGCTGGCCACGGTCAGCCCCAGCATTTT. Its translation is CAISAGHGQPQHF.

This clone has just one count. CDR3: CASSSEPGLAGVGETQYF. Written as DNA, the CDR3 is TGCGCCAGCAGCTCAGAACCGGGACTAGCGGGAGTGGGGGAGACCCAGTACTTC. The rearrangement links TRBV5-1 to TRBJ2-5; 14 bases agree with TRBD2. The J segment lost 5 bases and the V segment lost 3 bases, leaving 12 bases of the junction unmatched. The CDR3 spans 18 residues. CDR1 is SGHRS, CDR2 YFSETQ, per germline.

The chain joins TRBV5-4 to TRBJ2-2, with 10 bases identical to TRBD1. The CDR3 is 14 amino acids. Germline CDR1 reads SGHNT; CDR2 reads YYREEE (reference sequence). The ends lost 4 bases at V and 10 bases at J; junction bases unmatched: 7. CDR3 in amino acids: CASSPGTGELELFF. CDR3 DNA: TGTGCCAGCAGCCCAGGGACAGGGGAATTGGAGCTGTTTTTT.

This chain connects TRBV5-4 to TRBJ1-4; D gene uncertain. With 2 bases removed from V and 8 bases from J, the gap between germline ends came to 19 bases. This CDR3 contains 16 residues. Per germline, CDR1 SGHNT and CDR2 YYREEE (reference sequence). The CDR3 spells CASSFPPGTGREKLFF. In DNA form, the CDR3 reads TGTGCCAGCAGCTTTCCCCCAGGAACCGGACGGGAAAAACTGTTTTTT.

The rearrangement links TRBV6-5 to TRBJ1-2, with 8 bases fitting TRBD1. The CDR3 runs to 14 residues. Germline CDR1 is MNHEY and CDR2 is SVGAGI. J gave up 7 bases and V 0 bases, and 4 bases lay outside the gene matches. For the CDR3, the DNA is TGTGCCAGCAGTTACTCGGACAGGGACGGTGGCTACACCTTC. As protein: CASSYSDRDGGYTF.

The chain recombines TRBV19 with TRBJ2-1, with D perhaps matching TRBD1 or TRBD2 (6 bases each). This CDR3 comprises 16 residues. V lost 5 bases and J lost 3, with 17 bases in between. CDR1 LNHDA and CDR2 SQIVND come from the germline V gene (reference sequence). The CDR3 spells CASSLDGGVVYNEQFF. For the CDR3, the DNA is TGTGCCAGTAGTCTCGACGGGGGCGTAGTCTACAATGAGCAGTTCTTC.

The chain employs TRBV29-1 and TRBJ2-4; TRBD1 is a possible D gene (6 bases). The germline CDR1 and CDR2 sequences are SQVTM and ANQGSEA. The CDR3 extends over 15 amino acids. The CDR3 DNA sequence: TGCCTGAAAAGGGGGAGCCTTCAGGCCAAAAACATTCAGTACTTC. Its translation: CLKRGSLQAKNIQYF.

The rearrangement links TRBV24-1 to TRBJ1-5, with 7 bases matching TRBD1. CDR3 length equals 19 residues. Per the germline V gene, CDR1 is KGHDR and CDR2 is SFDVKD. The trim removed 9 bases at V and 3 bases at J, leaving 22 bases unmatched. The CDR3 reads CATRGQGGSQVGLNQPQHF. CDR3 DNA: TGTGCCACCCGAGGCCAGGGGGGGTCTCAAGTGGGTCTCAATCAGCCCCAGCATTTT.